This T cell receptor beta chain was found in a study of vaccination and CD4 T cells after COVID-19. Worth noting for this clonotype: No antigen is known for it.

With the Oncomine TCR Beta short-read assay, DNA from cultured CD4+ T cells was sequenced. TCRdb fed the PCR reads into MiXCR, producing one record per CDR3 protein. The sample gives 7,500 to 9,500 distinct CDR3 sequences, 60% to 80% of which show up once; 15% to 20% is in the top ten. Germline assignment: CDR1 LNHNV and CDR2 YYDKDF (reference sequence). J gave up 1 base and V 10 bases, and 7 bases lay outside the gene matches. The CDR3 is made up of 15 amino acids. Treatment in this sample: roughly 11-day PBMC culture with coronavirus spike peptide pools or control peptides (ViraFEST assay). J is TRBJ1-3 and V is TRBV15, with 10 bases that match TRBD1. Sequenced here: cultured CD4+ T cells from blood, sampled after SARS-CoV-2 vaccination. This clonotype was obtained from a human donor with COVID-19. CDR3 residues: CAIGRDRGSGNTIYF. CDR3 in DNA: TGTGCCATTGGGCGGGACAGGGGATCTGGAAACACCATATATTTT.